The source of this TCR beta chain is a study of radiation and T cells in renal cell carcinoma. Overall study results and limits: From baseline, blood top tumor clonotypes peaked at 2 weeks post-radiation. Baseline intratumoral clonotype presence is unknown without pretreatment biopsies.

Time point defined: blood 2 weeks post-SBRT. Noted treatment: 15 Gy SBRT to primary tumor, nephrectomy 4 weeks later. Blood was sampled at baseline, 2 weeks and 4 weeks after SBRT. The tumor was a clear cell renal cell carcinoma. CDR1 and CDR2 (germline): MNHNS, SASEGT. The CDR3 has 14 amino acids. The ends lost 7 bases at V and 7 bases at J; junction bases unmatched: 12. As concerns this clone: Its specificity is not known.

The table came from immunoSEQ multiplex PCR; TCRdb's copy has only in-frame clones and leaves some out. Of around 130,000 clones listed, 75% to 85% are singletons. The sequences come from blood, collected from a patient whose treatment included radiotherapy and nephrectomy. V and J are TRBV6-1 and TRBJ2-7; 8 bases match TRBD1. The receptor comes from an older woman with renal cell carcinoma. The CDR3 DNA is TGTGCCAGCACCAAGACAGGGGTTTATCAAGAGCAGTACTTC. It translates to CASTKTGVYQEQYF.